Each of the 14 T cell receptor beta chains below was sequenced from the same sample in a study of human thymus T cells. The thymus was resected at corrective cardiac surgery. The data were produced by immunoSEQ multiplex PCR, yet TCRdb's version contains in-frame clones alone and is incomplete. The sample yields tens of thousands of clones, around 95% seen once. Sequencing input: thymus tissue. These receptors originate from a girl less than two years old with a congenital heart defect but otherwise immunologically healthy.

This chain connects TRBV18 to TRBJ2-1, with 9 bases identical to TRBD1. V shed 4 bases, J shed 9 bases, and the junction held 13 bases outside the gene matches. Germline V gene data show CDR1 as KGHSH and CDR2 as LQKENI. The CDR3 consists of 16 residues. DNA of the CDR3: TGTGCCAGCTCACGGTGGACGGGACAGGGTGGAAGTGAGCAGTTCTTC. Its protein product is CASSRWTGQGGSEQFF.

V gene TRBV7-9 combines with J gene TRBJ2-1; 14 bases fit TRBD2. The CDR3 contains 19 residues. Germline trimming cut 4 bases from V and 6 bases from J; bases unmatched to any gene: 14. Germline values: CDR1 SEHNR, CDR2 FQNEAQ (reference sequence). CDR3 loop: CASSSRGLAGAMGFNEQFF. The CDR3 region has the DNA TGTGCCAGCAGCTCGCGGGGACTAGCGGGAGCTATGGGTTTCAATGAGCAGTTCTTC.

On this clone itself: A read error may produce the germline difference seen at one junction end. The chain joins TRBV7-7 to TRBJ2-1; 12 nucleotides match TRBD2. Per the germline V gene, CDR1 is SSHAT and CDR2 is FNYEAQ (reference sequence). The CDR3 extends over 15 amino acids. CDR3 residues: CASSPTSGSVNEQFF. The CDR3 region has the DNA TGTGCTAGCAGCCCGACTAGCGGGAGTGTAAATGAGCAGTTCTTC.

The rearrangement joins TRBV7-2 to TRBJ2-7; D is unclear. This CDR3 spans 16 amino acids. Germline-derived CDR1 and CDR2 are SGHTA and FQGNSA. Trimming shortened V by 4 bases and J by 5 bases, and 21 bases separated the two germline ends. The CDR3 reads CASSSPSCGEPDEQYF. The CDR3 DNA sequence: TGTGCCAGCAGCTCCCCCTCCTGTGGAGAACCGGACGAGCAGTACTTC.

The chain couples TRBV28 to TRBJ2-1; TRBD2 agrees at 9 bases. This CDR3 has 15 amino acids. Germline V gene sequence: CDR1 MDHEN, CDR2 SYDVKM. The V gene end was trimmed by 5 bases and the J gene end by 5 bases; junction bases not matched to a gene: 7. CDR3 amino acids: CASSPRTSAHNEQFF. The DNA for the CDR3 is TGTGCCAGCAGTCCACGGACTAGCGCTCACAATGAGCAGTTCTTC.

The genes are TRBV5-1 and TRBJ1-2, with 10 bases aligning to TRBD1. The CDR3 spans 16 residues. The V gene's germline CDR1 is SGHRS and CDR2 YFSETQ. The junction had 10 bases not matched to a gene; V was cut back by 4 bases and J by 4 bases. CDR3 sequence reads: CASSARTGGPFYGYTF. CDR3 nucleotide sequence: TGCGCCAGCAGCGCCCGGACAGGGGGGCCCTTCTATGGCTACACCTTC.

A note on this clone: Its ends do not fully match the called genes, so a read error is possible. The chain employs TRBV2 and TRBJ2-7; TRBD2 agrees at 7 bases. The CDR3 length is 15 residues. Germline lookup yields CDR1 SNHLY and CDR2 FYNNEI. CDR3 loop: CASSEAGLIIYEQYF. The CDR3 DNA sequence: TGTGCCAGCAGCGAAGCGGGACTTATCATCTACGAGCAGTACTTC.

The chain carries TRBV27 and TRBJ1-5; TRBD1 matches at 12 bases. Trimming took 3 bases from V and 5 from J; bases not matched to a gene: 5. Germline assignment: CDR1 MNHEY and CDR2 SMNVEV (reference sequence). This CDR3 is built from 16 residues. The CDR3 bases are TGTGCCAGCAGTTTCCGGGGACAGGGGGCCCATCAGCCCCAGCATTTT. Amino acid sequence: CASSFRGQGAHQPQHF.

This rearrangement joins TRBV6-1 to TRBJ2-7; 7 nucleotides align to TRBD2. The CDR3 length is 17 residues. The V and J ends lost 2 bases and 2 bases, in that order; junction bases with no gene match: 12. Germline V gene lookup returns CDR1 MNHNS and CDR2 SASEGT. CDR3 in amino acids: CASSEFKRDFPAYEQYF. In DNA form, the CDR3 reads TGTGCCAGCAGTGAATTTAAGCGGGACTTCCCCGCCTACGAGCAGTACTTC.

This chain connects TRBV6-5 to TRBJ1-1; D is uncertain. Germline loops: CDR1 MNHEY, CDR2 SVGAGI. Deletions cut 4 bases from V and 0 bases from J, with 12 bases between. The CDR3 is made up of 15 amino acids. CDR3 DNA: TGTGCCAGCAGTTTTGAGGCTGGCATGAACACTGAAGCTTTCTTT. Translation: CASSFEAGMNTEAFF.

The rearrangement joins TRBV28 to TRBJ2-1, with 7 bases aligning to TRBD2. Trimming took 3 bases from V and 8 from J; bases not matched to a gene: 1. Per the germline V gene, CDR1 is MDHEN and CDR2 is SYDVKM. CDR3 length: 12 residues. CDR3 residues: CASSFRGDEQFF. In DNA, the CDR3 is TGTGCCAGCAGTTTCCGGGGGGATGAGCAGTTCTTC.

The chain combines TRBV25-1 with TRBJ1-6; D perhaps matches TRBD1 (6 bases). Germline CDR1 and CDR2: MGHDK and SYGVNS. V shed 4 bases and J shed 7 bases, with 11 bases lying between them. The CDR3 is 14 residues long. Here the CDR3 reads CASSVRTANSPLHF. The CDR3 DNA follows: TGTGCCAGCAGTGTTCGGACAGCCAATTCACCCCTCCACTTT. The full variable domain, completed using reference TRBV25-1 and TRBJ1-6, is EADIYQTPRYLVIGTGKKITLECSQTMGHDKMYWYQQDPGMELHLIHYSYGVNSTEKGDLSSESTVSRIRTEHFPLTLESARPSHTSQYLCASSVRTANSPLHFGNGTRLTVT.

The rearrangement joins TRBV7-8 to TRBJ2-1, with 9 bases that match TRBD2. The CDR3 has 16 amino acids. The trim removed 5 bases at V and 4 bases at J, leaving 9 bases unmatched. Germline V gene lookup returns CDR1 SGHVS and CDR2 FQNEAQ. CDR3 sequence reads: CASSAWTSVHYNEQFF. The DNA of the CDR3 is TGTGCCAGCAGCGCCTGGACTAGCGTTCATTACAATGAGCAGTTCTTC.

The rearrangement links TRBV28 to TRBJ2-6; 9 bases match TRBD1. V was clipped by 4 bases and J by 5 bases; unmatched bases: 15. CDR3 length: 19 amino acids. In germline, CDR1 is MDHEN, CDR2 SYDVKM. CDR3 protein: CASSSGTGTGTQRANVLTF. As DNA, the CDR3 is TGTGCCAGCAGTTCTGGAACCGGGACAGGGACCCAGCGGGCCAACGTCCTGACTTTC.